This T cell receptor beta chain originates from a study of blood T cell repertoires in COVID-19. Using immunoSEQ multiplex PCR, the repertoire was profiled, and TCRdb retains in-frame clones only, with some absent. The top ten clones hold under 6.5% of a sample with more than 110,000 clones, around 90% of them seen once. V trimming: 6 bases; J trimming: 8 bases; junction bases outside the gene matches: 7. Per germline, CDR1 MDHEN and CDR2 SYDVKM. The CDR3 has 14 amino acids. This sequence joins TRBV28 and TRBJ1-4; 9 bases match TRBD1. The sequence was obtained from a human donor in a cohort sampled during active COVID-19. Material: peripheral blood. CDR3 DNA: TGTGCCAGCAGGGAACAGGGGACAGGGGAAAAACTGTTTTTT. It specifies CASREQGTGEKLFF. The whole variable domain, remainder taken from reference TRBV28 and TRBJ1-4, is DVKVTQSSRYLVKRTGEKVFLECVQDMDHENMFWYRQDPGLGLRLIYFSYDVKMKEKGDIPEGYSVSREKKERFSLILESASTNQTSMYLCASREQGTGEKLFFGSGTQLSVL.